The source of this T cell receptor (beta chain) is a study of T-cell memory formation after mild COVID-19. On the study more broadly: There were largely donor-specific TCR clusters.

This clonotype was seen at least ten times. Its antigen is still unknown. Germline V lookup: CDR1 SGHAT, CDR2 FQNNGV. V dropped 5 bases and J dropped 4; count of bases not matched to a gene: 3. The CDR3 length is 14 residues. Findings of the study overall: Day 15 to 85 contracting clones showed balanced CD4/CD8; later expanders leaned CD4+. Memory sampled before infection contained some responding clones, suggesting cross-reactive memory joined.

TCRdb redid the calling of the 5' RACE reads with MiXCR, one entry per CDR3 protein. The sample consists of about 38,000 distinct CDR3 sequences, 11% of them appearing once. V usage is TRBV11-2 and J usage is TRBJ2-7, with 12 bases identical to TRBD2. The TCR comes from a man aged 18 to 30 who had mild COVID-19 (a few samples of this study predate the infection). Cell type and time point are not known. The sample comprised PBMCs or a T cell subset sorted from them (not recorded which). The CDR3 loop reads CASSPGTSGYEQYF. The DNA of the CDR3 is TGTGCCAGCAGCCCCGGGACTAGCGGGTACGAGCAGTACTTC.